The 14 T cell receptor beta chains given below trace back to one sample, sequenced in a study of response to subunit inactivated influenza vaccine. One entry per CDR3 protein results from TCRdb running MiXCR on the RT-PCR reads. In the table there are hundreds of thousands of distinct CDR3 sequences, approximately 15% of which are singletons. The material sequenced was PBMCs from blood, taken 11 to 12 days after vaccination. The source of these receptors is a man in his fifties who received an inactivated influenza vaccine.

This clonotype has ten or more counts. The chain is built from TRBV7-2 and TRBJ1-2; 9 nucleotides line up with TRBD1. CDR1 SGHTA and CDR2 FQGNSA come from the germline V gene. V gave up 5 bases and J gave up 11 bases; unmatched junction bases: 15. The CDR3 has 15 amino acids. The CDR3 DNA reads TGTGCCAGCAGCCCTTCAAGGGACAGGGTGTCTAGTTACACCTTC. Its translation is CASSPSRDRVSSYTF.

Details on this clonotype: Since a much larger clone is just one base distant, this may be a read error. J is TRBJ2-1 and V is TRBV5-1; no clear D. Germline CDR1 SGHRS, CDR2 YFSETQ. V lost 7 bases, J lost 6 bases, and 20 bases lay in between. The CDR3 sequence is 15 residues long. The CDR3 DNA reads TGCGCCAGCGGCCCCATGGGGTCGCCGTTCAATGAGCAGTTCTTC. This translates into CASGPMGSPFNEQFF.

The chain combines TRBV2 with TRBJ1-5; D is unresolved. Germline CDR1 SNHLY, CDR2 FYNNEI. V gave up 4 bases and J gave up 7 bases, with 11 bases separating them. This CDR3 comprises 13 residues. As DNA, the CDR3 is TGTGCCAGCAGTGTTTGGTCGTCCCAGCCCCAGCATTTT. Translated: CASSVWSSQPQHF. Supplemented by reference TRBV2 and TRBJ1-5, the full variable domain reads EPEVTQTPSHQVTQMGQEVILRCVPISNHLYFYWYRQILGQKVEFLVSFYNNEISEKSEIFDDQFSVERPDGSNFTLKIRSTKLEDSAMYFCASSVWSSQPQHFGDGTRLSIL.

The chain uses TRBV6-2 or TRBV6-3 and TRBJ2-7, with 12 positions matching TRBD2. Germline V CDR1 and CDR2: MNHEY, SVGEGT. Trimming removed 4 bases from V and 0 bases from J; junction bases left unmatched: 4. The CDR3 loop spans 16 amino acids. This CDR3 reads CASSSPSGRASYEQYF. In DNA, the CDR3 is TGTGCCAGCAGTTCCCCTAGCGGGAGGGCCTCCTACGAGCAGTACTTC.

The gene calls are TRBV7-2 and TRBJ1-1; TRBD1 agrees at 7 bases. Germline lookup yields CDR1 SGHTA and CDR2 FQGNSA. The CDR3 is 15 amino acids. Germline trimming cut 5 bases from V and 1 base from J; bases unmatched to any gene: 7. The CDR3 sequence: CASSPRGGQNTEAFF. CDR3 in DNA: TGTGCCAGCAGCCCTAGAGGGGGCCAGAACACTGAAGCTTTCTTT.

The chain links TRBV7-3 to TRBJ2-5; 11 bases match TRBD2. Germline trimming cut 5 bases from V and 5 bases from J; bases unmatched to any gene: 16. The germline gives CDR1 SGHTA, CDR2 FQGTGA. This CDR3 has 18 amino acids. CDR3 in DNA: TGTGCCAGCAGCACAGCTCGGAGTAGCGGGAGGGGAGCGGAGACCCAGTACTTC. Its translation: CASSTARSSGRGAETQYF.

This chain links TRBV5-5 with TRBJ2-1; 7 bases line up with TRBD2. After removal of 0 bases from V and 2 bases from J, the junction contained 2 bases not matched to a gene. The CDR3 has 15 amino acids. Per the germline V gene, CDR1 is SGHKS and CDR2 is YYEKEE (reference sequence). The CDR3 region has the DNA TGTGCCAGCAGCTTGGAAAGCGGGACCTACAATGAGCAGTTCTTC. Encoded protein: CASSLESGTYNEQFF.

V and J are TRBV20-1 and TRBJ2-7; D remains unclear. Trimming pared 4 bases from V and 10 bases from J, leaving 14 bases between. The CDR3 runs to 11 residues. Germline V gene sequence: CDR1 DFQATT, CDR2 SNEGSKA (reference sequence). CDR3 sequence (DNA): TGCAGTGCTACCCCGTCACCCAACCAGTACTTC. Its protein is CSATPSPNQYF.

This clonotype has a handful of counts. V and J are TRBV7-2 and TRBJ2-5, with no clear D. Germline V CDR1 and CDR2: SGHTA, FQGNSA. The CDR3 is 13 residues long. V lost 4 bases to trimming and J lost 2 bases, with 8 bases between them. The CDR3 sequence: CASSSSLQETQYF. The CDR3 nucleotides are TGTGCCAGCAGCTCAAGCTTACAAGAGACCCAGTACTTC.

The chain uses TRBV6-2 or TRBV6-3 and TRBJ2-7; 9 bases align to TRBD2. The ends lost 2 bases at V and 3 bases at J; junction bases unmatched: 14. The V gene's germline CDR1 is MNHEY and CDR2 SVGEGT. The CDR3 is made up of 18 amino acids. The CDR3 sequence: CASSYPEWLAGPIYEQYF. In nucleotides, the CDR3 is TGTGCCAGCAGTTACCCCGAATGGCTAGCGGGACCTATCTACGAGCAGTACTTC.

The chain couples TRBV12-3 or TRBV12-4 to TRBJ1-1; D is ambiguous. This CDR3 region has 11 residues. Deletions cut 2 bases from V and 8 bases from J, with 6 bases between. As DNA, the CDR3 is TGTGCCAGCAGTTTACCGGGGGAAGCTTTCTTT. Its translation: CASSLPGEAFF.

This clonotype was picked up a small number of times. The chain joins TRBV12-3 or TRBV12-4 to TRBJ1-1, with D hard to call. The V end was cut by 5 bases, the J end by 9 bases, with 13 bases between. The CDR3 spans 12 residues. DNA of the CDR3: TGTGCCAGCAGTATCTCGGCAGTAAAAGCTTTCTTT. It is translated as CASSISAVKAFF.

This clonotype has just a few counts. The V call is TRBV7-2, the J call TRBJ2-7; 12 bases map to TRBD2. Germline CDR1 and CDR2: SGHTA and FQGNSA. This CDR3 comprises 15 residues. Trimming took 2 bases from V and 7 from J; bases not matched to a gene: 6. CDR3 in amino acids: CASSLKGLAGGEQYF. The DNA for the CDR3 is TGTGCCAGCAGCTTAAAAGGGCTAGCGGGAGGGGAGCAGTACTTC.

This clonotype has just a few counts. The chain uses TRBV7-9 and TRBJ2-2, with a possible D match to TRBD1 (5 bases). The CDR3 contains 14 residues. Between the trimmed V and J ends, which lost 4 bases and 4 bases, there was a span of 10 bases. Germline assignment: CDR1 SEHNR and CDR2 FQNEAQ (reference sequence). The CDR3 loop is CASSSRTPTGELFF. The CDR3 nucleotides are TGTGCCAGCAGCTCTAGGACACCCACCGGGGAGCTGTTTTTT.